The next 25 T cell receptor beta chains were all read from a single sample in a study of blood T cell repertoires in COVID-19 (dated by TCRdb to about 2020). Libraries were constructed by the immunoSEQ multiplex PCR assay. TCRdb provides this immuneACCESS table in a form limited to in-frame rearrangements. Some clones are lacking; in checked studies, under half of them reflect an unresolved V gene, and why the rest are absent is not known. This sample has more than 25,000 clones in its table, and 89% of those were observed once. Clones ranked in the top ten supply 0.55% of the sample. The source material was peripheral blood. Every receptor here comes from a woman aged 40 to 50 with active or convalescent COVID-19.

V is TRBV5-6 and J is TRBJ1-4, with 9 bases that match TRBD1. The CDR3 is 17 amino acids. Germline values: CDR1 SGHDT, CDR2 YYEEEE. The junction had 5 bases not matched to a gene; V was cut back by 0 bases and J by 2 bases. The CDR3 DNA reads TGTGCCAGCAGCTTGGATGCCGGGACAGGGACTAATGAAAAACTGTTTTTT. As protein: CASSLDAGTGTNEKLFF. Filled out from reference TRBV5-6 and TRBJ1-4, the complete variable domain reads DAGVTQSPTHLIKTRGQQVTLRCSPKSGHDTVSWYQQALGQGPQFIFQYYEEEERQRGNFPDRFSGHQFPNYSSELNVNALLLGDSALYLCASSLDAGTGTNEKLFFGSGTQLSVL.

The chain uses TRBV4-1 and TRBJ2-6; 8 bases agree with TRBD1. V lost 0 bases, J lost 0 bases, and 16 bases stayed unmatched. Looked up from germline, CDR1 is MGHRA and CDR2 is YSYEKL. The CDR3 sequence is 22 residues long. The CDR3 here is CASSQERGSRTGLISGANVLTF. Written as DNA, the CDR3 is TGCGCCAGCAGCCAAGAACGGGGTAGTAGGACAGGGCTTATCTCTGGGGCCAACGTCCTGACTTTC.

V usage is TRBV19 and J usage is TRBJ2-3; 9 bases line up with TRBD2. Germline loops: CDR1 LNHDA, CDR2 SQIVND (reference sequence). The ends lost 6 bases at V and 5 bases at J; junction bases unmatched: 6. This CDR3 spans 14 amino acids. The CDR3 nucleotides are TGTGCCAGTAGCTCCCGCGGGAGGGGAGATACGCAGTATTTT. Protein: CASSSRGRGDTQYF.

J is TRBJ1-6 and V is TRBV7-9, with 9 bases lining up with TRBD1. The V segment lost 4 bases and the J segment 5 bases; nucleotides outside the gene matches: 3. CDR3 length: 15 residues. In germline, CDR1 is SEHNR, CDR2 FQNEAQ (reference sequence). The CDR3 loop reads CASSSWTGDNSPLHF. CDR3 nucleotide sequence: TGTGCCAGCAGCTCATGGACAGGGGATAATTCACCCCTCCACTTT.

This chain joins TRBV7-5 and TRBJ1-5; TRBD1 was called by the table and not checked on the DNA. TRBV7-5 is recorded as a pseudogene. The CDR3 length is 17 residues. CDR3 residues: CARSLRQGIRGNQPQHF. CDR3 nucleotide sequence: TGTGCCAGAAGCTTAAGACAGGGTATTCGGGGCAATCAGCCCCAGCATTTT.

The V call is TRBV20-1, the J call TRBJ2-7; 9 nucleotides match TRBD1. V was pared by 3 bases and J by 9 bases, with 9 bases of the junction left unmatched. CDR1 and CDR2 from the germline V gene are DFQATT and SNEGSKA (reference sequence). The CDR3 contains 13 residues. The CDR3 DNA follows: TGCAGTGCTAGTAATGACAGGGGGGCGTCGCAGTACTTC. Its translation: CSASNDRGASQYF.

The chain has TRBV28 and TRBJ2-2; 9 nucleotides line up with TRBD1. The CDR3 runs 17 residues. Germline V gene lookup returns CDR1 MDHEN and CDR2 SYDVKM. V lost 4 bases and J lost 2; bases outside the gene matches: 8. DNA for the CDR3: TGTGCCAGCAGTTCCAAACAGGGGGCCCGAAACACCGGGGAGCTGTTTTTT. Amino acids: CASSSKQGARNTGELFF.

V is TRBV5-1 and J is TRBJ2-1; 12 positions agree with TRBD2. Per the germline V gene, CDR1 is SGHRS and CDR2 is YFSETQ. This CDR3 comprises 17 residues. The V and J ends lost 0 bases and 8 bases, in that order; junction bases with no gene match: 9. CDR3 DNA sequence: TGCGCCAGCAGCTTGGAGCCCCTAGCGGGAGGGCCCGATGAGCAGTTCTTC. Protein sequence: CASSLEPLAGGPDEQFF.

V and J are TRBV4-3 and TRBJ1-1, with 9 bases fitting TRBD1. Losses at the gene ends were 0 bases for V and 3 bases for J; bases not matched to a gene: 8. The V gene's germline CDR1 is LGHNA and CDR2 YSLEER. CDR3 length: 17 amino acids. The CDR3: CASSQDYADRGHTEAFF. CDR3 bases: TGCGCCAGCAGCCAAGATTATGCGGACAGGGGACACACTGAAGCTTTCTTT.

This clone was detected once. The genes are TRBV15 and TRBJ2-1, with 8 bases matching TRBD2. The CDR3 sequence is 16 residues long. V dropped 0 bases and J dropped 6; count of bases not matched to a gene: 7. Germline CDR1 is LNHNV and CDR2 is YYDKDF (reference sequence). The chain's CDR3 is CATSRDGSGSPNEQFF. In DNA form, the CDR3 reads TGTGCCACCAGCAGAGATGGAAGCGGGAGCCCCAATGAGCAGTTCTTC. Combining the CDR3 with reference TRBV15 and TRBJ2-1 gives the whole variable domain DAMVIQNPRYQVTQFGKPVTLSCSQTLNHNVMYWYQQKSSQAPKLLFHYYDKDFNNEADTPDNFQSRRPNTSFCFLDIRSPGLGDTAMYLCATSRDGSGSPNEQFFGPGTRLTVL.

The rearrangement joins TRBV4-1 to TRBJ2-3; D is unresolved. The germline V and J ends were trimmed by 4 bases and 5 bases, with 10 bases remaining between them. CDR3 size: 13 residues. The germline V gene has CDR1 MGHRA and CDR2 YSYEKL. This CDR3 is CASSPLTGDTQYF. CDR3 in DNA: TGCGCCAGCAGCCCGCTCACCGGAGATACGCAGTATTTT.

CDR3 sequence (DNA): TGTGCCAGCAGTATTGGGACAGGGGGCTTCGATGGCTACACCTTC. This sequence encodes CASSIGTGGFDGYTF. V usage is TRBV2 and J usage is TRBJ1-2; 12 bases map to TRBD1. The CDR3 covers 15 residues. Germline-derived CDR1 and CDR2 are SNHLY and FYNNEI. J lost 6 bases, V lost 5 bases, and 7 bases had no gene match.

This CDR3 reads CASSLGLDYNEQFF. CDR3 bases: TGTGCCAGCAGCTTGGGACTAGACTACAATGAGCAGTTCTTC. This sequence joins TRBV7-2 and TRBJ2-1, with TRBD2 matching over 8 bases. The germline gives CDR1 SGHTA, CDR2 FQGNSA. The CDR3 consists of 14 residues. V gave up 3 bases and J gave up 3 bases; unmatched junction bases: 1.

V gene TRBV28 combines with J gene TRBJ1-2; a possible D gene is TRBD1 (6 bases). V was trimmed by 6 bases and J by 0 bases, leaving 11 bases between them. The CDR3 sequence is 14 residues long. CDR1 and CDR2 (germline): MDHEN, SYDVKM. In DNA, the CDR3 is TGTGCCAGCAGCACAGGGTCGGCTAACTATGGCTACACCTTC. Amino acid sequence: CASSTGSANYGYTF.

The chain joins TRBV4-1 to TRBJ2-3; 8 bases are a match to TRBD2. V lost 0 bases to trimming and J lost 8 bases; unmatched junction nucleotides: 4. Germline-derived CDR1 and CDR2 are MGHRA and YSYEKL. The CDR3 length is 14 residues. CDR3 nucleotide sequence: TGCGCCAGCAGCCAAGACGGCACTAGCGGTACGCAGTATTTT. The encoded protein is CASSQDGTSGTQYF.

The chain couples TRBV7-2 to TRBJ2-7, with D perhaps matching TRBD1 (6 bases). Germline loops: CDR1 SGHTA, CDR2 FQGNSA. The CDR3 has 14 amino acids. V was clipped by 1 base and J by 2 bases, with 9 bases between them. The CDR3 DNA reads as TGTGCCAGCAGCTTAGACCCAGGGGCCTACGAGCAGTACTTC. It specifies CASSLDPGAYEQYF.

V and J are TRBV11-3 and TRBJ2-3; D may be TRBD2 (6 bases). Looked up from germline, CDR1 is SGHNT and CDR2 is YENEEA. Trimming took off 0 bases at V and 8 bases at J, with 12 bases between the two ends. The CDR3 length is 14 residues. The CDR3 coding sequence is TGTGCCAGCAGCTTAGACCCCGTGGGGGGTACGCAGTATTTT. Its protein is CASSLDPVGGTQYF.

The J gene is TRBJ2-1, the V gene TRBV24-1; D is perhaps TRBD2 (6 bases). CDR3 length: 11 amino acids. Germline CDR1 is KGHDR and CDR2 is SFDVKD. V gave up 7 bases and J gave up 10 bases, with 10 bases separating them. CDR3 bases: TGTGCCACCAGCGGGGGTGTCGAGCAGTTCTTC. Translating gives CATSGGVEQFF.

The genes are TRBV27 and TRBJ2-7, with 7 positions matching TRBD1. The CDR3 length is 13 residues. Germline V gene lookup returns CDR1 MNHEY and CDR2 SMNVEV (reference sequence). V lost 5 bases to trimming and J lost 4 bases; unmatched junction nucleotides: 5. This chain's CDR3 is CASSPGQTYEQYF. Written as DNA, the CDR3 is TGTGCCAGCAGTCCGGGACAGACTTACGAGCAGTACTTC.

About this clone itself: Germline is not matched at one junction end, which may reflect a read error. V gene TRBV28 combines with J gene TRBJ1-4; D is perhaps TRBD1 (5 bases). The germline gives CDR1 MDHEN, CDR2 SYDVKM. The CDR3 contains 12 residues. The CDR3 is CASSLWGGYVAF. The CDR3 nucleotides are TGTGCCAGCAGCCTCTGGGGGGGGTATGTCGCCTTT.

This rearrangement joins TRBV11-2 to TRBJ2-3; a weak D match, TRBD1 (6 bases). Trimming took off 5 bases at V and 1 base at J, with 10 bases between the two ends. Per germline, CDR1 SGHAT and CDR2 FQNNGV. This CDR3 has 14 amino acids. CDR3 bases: TGTGCCAGCAGCCACAGGGTGGGCACAGATACGCAGTATTTT. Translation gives CASSHRVGTDTQYF.

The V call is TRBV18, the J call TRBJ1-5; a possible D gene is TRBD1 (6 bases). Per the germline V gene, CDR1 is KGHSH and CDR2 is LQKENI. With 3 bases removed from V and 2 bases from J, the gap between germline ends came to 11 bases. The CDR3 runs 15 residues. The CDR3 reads CASSPAYRGNQPQHF. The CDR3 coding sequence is TGTGCCAGCTCACCCGCGTACAGGGGCAATCAGCCCCAGCATTTT.

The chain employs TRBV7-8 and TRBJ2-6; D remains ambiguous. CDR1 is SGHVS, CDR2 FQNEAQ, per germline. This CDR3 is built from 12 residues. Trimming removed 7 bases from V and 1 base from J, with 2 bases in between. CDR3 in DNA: TGTGCCAGCACGTCTGGGGCCAACGTCCTGACTTTC. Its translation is CASTSGANVLTF.

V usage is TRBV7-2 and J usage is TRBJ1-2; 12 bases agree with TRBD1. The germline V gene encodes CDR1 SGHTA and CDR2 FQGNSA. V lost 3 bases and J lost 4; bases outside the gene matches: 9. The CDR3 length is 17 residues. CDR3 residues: CASSLERDRGRVYGYTF. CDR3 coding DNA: TGTGCCAGCAGCTTGGAGCGGGACAGGGGGCGCGTCTATGGCTACACCTTC. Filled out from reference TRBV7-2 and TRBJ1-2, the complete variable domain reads GAGVSQSPSNKVTEKGKDVELRCDPISGHTALYWYRQSLGQGLEFLIYFQGNSAPDKSGLPSDRFSAERTGGSVSTLTIQRTQQEDSAVYLCASSLERDRGRVYGYTFGSGTRLTVV.

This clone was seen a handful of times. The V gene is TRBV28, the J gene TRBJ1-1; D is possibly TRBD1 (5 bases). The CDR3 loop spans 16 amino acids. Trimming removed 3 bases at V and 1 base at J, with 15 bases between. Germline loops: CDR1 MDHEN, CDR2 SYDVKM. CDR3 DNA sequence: TGTGCCAGCAGTTTCCCCCGGGGGTTGCCGAACACTGAAGCTTTCTTT. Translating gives CASSFPRGLPNTEAFF.